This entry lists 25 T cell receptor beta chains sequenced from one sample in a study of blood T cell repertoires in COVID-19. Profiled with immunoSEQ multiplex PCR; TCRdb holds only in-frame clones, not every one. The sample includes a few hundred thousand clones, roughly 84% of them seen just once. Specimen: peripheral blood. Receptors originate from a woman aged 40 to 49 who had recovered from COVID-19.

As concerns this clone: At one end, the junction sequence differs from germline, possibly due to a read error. The CDR3 sequence: CASSLGTGSTDTQYF. The CDR3 DNA reads TGTGCTAGCAGCTTAGGGACAGGGAGTACGGATACGCAGTATTTT. The chain has TRBV7-7 and TRBJ2-3; 9 positions agree with TRBD1. This CDR3 has 15 amino acids. Germline lookup yields CDR1 SSHAT and CDR2 FNYEAQ (reference sequence).

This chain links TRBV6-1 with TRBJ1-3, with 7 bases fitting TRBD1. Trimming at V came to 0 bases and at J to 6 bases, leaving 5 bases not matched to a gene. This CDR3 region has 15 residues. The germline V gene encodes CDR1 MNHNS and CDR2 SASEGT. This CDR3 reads CASSEATGPENTIYF. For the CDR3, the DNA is TGTGCCAGCAGTGAAGCGACAGGGCCGGAAAACACCATATATTTT.

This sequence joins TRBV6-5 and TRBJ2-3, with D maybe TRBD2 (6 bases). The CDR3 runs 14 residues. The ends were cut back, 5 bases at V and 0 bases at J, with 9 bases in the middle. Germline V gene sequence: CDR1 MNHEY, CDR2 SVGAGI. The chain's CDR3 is CASSPSESTDTQYF. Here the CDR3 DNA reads TGTGCCAGCAGTCCTAGCGAAAGCACAGATACGCAGTATTTT.

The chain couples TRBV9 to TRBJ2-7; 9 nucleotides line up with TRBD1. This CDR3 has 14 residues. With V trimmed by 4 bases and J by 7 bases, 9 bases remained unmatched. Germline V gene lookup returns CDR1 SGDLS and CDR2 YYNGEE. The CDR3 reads CASSKGTGLREQYF. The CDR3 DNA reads TGTGCCAGCAGCAAAGGGACAGGGTTGAGAGAGCAGTACTTC.

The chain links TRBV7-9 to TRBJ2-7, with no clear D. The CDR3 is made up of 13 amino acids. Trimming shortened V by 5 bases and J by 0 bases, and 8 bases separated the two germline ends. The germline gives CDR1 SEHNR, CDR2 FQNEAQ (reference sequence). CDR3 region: CASSPTLSYEQYF. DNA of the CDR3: TGTGCCAGCAGCCCGACACTCTCCTACGAGCAGTACTTC.

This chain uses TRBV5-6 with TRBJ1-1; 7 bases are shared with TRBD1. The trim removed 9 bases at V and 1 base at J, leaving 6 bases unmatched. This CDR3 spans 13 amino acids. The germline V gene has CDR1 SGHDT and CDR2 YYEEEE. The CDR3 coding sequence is TGTGCCACTACGGACAGGTGGAACACTGAAGCTTTCTTT. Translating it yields CATTDRWNTEAFF.

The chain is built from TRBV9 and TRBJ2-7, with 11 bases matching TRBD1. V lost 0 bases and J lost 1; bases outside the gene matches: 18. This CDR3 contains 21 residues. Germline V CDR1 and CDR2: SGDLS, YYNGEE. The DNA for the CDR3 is TGTGCCAGCAGCGTAGGGCTAGGAGGGACAGGGGGATCGTTTGGGTCCTACGAGCAGTACTTC. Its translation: CASSVGLGGTGGSFGSYEQYF. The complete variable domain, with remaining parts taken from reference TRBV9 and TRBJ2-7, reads DSGVTQTPKHLITATGQRVTLRCSPRSGDLSVYWYQQSLDQGLQFLIQYYNGEERAKGNILERFSAQQFPDLHSELNLSSLELGDSALYFCASSVGLGGTGGSFGSYEQYFGPGTRLTVT.

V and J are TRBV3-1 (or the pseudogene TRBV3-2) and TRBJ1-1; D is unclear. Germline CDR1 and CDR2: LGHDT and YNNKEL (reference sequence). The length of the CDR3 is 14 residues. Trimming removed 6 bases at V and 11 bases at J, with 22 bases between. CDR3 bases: TGTGCCAGCAGTCCAACCGCCATATCCACGGGGGCTTTCTTT. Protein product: CASSPTAISTGAFF.

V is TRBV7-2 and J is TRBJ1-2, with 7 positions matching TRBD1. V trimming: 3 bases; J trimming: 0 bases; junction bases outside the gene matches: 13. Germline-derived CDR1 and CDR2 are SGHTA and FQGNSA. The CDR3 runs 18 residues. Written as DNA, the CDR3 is TGTGCCAGCAGCTTCGGAACAGGGGACCCTACAACTAACTATGGCTACACCTTC. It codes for CASSFGTGDPTTNYGYTF.

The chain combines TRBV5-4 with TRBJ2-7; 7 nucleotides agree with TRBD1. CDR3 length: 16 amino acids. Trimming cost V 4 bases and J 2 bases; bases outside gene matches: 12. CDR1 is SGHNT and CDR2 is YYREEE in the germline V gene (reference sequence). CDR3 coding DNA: TGTGCCAGCAGCGAAACGACAGGGACCGCCGCCTACGAGCAGTACTTC. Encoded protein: CASSETTGTAAYEQYF.

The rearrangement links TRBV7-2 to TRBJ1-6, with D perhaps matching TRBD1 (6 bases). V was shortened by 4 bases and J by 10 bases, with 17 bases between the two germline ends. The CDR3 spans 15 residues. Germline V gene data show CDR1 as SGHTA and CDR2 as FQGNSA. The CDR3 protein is CASSSHQGGGSPLHF. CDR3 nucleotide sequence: TGTGCCAGCAGCTCCCACCAGGGAGGGGGATCACCCCTCCACTTT.

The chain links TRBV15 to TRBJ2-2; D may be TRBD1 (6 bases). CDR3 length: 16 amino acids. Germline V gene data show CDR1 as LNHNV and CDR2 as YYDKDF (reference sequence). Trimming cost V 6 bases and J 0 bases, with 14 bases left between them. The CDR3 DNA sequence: TGTGCCACCAGTCCACAGGGTTCCGCGAACACCGGGGAGCTGTTTTTT. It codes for CATSPQGSANTGELFF. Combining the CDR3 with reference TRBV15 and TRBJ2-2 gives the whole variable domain DAMVIQNPRYQVTQFGKPVTLSCSQTLNHNVMYWYQQKSSQAPKLLFHYYDKDFNNEADTPDNFQSRRPNTSFCFLDIRSPGLGDTAMYLCATSPQGSANTGELFFGEGSRLTVL.

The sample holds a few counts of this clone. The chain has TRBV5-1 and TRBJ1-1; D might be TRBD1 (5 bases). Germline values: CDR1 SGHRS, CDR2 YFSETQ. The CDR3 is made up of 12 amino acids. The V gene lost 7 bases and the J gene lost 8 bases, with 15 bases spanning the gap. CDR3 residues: CASSIGEGEAFF. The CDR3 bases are TGCGCCAGCTCCATCGGGGAGGGGGAAGCTTTCTTT.

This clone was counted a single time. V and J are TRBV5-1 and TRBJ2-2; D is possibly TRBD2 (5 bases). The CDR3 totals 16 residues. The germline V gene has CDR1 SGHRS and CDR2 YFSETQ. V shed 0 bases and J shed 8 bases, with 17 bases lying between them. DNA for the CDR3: TGCGCCAGCAGCTTGGAAGGGCTAGCTTCTCCGGGGGAGCTGTTTTTT. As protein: CASSLEGLASPGELFF.

Here the CDR3 DNA reads TGTGCCAGTACCGTCGGTGGGGCCCCCTTCTCTGGAAACACCATATATTTT. As protein: CASTVGGAPFSGNTIYF. The gene calls are TRBV19 and TRBJ1-3; a possible D gene is TRBD1 (5 bases). V was cut by 7 bases and J by 0 bases, with 19 bases left in between. The germline gives CDR1 LNHDA, CDR2 SQIVND (reference sequence). The CDR3 totals 17 residues.

The CDR3 sequence: CASSVGLAGVVEQFF. The CDR3 DNA reads TGTGCCAGTAGTGTCGGACTAGCGGGTGTAGTTGAGCAGTTCTTC. The chain joins TRBV19 to TRBJ2-1; 11 nucleotides match TRBD2. CDR1 and CDR2 from the germline V gene are LNHDA and SQIVND (reference sequence). The J segment lost 9 bases and the V segment lost 5 bases, leaving 9 bases of the junction unmatched. The CDR3 runs to 15 residues.

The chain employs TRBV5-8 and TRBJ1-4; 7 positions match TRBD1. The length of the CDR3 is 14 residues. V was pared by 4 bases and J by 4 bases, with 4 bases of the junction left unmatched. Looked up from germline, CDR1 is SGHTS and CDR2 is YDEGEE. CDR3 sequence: CASSPGTVNEKLFF. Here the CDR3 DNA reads TGTGCCAGCAGCCCCGGGACAGTTAATGAAAAACTGTTTTTT.

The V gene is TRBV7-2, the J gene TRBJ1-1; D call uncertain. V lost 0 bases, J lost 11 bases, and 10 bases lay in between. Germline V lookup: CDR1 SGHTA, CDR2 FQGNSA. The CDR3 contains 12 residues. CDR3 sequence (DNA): TGTGCCAGCAGCTTAGCTGGAGTGATGGCTTTCTTT. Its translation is CASSLAGVMAFF.

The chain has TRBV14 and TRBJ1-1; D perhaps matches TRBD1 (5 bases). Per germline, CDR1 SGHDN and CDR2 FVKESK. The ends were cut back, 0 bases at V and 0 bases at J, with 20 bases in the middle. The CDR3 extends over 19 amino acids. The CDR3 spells CASSQDLFQGFGLNTEAFF. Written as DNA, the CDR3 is TGTGCCAGCAGCCAAGATCTCTTTCAGGGTTTTGGGCTGAACACTGAAGCTTTCTTT.

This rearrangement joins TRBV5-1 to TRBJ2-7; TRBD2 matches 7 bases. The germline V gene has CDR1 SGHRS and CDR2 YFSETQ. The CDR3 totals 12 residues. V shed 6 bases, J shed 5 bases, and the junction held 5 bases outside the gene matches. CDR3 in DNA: TGCGCCAGCACCGGGACTACAAACGAGCAGTACTTC. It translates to CASTGTTNEQYF.

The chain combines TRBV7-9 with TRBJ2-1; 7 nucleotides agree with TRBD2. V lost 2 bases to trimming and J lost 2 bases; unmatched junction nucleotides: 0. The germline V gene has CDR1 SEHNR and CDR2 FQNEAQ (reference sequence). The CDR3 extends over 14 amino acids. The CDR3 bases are TGTGCCAGCAGCTTAAGCGGGACCTACAATGAGCAGTTCTTC. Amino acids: CASSLSGTYNEQFF.

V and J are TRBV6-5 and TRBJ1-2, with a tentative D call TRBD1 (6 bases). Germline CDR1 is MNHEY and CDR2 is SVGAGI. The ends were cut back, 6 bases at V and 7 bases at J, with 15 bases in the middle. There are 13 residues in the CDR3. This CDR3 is CASRQQGGTGYTF. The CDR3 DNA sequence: TGTGCCAGCAGACAACAGGGTGGGACTGGCTACACCTTC.

CDR3 sequence (DNA): TGTGCCAGCAGTCTCAGGGGGGCATCCACAGATACGCAGTATTTT. Amino acids: CASSLRGASTDTQYF. V gene TRBV6-5 combines with J gene TRBJ2-3, with a weak D call TRBD1 (7 bases). The CDR3 sequence is 15 residues long. CDR1 MNHEY and CDR2 SVGAGI come from the germline V gene. V was pared by 5 bases and J by 2 bases, with 14 bases between.

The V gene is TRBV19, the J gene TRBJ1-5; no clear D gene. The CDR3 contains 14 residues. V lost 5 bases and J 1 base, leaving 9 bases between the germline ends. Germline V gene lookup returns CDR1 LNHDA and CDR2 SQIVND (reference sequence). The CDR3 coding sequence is TGTGCCAGTAGTTTCCGGGAGAGCAATCAGCCCCAGCATTTT. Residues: CASSFRESNQPQHF.

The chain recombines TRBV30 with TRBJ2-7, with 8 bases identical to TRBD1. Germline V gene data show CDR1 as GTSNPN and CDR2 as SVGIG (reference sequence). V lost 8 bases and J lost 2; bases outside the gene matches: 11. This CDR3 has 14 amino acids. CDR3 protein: CAILDRGEPYEQYF. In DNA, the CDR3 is TGTGCCATACTAGACAGGGGCGAGCCCTACGAGCAGTACTTC.